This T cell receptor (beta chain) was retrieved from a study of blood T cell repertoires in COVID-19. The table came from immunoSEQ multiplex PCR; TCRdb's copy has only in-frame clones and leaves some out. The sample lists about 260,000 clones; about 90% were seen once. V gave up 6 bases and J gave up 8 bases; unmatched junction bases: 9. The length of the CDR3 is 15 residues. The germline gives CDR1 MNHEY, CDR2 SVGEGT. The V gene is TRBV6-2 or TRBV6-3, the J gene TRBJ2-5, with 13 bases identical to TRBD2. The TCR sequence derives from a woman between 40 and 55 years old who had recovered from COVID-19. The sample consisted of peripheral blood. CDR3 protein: CASSSRTSGRGTQYF. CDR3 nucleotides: TGTGCCAGCAGCTCAAGGACTAGCGGGAGAGGAACCCAGTACTTC.